Below, one T cell receptor beta chain is given with its context. What it binds is unknown. Germline V gene sequence: CDR1 SGHTA, CDR2 FQGNSA. The V end was cut by 3 bases, the J end by 6 bases, with 6 bases between. CDR3 length: 11 amino acids. This record belongs to a study of a mutant IDH1 vaccine in newly diagnosed glioma. Study details: Standard pretreatment was either radiotherapy, temozolomide, or, for most, radiochemotherapy with temozolomide.

As to time point: week 5, during vaccination. Vaccine doses each comprised 300 ug of mutant IDH1 20-mer peptide, with topical imiquimod. TCRdb's table, derived via immunoSEQ multiplex PCR, lists solely in-frame clones and lacks some. This table has about 26,000 clones, around 85% appearing once. This sequence joins TRBV7-2 and TRBJ2-7; unclear D gene. The receptor was derived from a man aged 35 to 55 with glioma. Some clones in this sample may be carry-over from other donors' samples. The input for sequencing was PBMCs, taken from a glioma patient whose treatment included an IDH1 peptide vaccine. CDR3 sequence reads: CASSFGPEQYF. CDR3 in DNA: TGTGCCAGCAGCTTCGGGCCCGAGCAGTACTTC.